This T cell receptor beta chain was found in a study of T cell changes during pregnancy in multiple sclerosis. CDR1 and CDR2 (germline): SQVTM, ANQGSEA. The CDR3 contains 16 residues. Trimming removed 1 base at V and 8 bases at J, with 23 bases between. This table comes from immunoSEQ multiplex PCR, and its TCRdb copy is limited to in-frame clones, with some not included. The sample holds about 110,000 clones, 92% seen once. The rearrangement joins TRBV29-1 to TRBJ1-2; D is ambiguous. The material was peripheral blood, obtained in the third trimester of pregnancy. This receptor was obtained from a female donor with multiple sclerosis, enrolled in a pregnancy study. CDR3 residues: CSVEGVREKTSEGYTF. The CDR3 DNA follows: TGCAGCGTTGAAGGAGTCCGGGAGAAGACGTCGGAGGGCTACACCTTC.